This TCR beta chain was recovered during a study of T cell responses to AZD1222 COVID-19 vaccine. This CDR3 comprises 14 residues. Germline-derived CDR1 and CDR2 are SNHLY and FYNNEI. Trimming removed 3 bases from V and 8 bases from J, with 13 bases in between. The protocol was immunoSEQ multiplex PCR, while the TCRdb copy is restricted to in-frame clones and leaves out a portion. The data hold 90,000 to 110,000 clones, with roughly 90% observed a single time. General observations from the study: The study sampled repertoires only after the peak T cell response. Donors were largely white British and mainly female; clonal diversity was possibly underestimated. CD4 TCRs associated with vaccination spanned spike, dominating at 160-218 and 743-854.

About this clone itself: Its antigen is not known.

The chain couples TRBV2 to TRBJ1-4, with D maybe TRBD1 (6 bases). The clonotype comes from an adult in good health. Specimen: peripheral blood, collected on day 0 of AZD1222 vaccination. The CDR3 DNA reads TGTGCCAGCAGTGAGCGGACAGACGGGGAAAAACTGTTTTTT. Amino acids: CASSERTDGEKLFF.